Listed below are T cell receptor beta chains from one sample, sequenced in a study of blood T cell repertoires in COVID-19. The method was immunoSEQ multiplex PCR; TCRdb's version includes in-frame clones alone and lacks a portion of them. The sample shows approximately 180,000 clones, 80% to 90% of them seen only once. The sample comprised peripheral blood. Receptors were obtained from a man aged 35 to 55 with active or convalescent COVID-19. Each CDR3 is given with its conserved first and last residue. The order of the fields is D gene, clone size, V gene, J gene, CDR3 protein, CDR3 DNA. The D gene is left open where the match is weak. The size of a clone is reported for some rows only, either as once, few or many, or as a class for expanded clones.

D: NA; size: few; V: TRBV6-1; J: TRBJ1-2; CDR3: CASSEEAGSPSYGYTF; DNA: TGTGCCAGCAGTGAAGAGGCAGGGTCCCCGTCCTATGGCTACACCTTC
D: TRBD1; size: few; V: TRBV7-9; J: TRBJ1-1; CDR3: CASSPPRGLGQGYTEAFF; DNA: TGTGCCAGCAGCCCCCCGAGAGGTCTAGGACAGGGCTACACTGAAGCTTTCTTT
D: TRBD1; size: NA; V: TRBV5-1; J: TRBJ1-3; CDR3: CASSLLSPGTGYSGNTIYF; DNA: TGCGCCAGCAGCCTACTAAGTCCCGGGACAGGTTACTCTGGAAACACCATATATTTT
D: NA; size: NA; V: TRBV18; J: TRBJ1-3; CDR3: CASSPFEGGAAGDTIYF; DNA: TGTGCCAGCTCACCTTTCGAAGGAGGGGCCGCGGGGGACACCATATATTTT
D: NA; size: once; V: TRBV10-2; J: TRBJ2-5; CDR3: CASSEVAEQETQYF; DNA: TGCGCCAGCAGTGAGGTCGCGGAGCAAGAGACCCAGTACTTC
D: TRBD1; size: NA; V: TRBV9; J: TRBJ1-5; CDR3: CASSVAGDSLQPQHF; DNA: TGTGCCAGCAGCGTAGCGGGGGACAGCCTTCAGCCCCAGCATTTT
D: NA; size: many; V: TRBV2; J: TRBJ1-6; CDR3: CASSPKSSYNSPLHF; DNA: TGTGCCAGCAGCCCTAAAAGCTCCTATAATTCACCCCTCCACTTT
D: TRBD1; size: NA; V: TRBV5-1; J: TRBJ2-3; CDR3: CASSPGPDRAPDTQYF; DNA: TGCGCCAGCAGCCCAGGTCCAGACAGGGCGCCAGATACGCAGTATTTT
D: NA; size: NA; V: TRBV9; J: TRBJ1-6; CDR3: CASSVGGGASPLHF; DNA: TGTGCCAGCAGCGTAGGGGGGGGCGCATCACCCCTCCACTTT
D: TRBD1; size: NA; V: TRBV5-1; J: TRBJ1-4; CDR3: CASSIGTAQPLFF; DNA: TGCGCCAGCAGCATCGGGACAGCACAGCCGCTGTTTTTT
D: NA; size: NA; V: TRBV5-1; J: TRBJ1-5; CDR3: CASSLGSGNQPQHF; DNA: TGCGCCAGCAGCTTGGGCTCCGGGAATCAGCCCCAGCATTTT
D: NA; size: NA; V: TRBV19; J: TRBJ2-1; CDR3: CASSIVVGGEQFF; DNA: TGTGCCAGTAGTATAGTTGTGGGGGGTGAGCAGTTCTTC
D: NA; size: NA; V: TRBV2; J: TRBJ1-2; CDR3: CASNNRMNYGYTF; DNA: TGTGCCAGCAACAACAGGATGAATTATGGCTACACCTTC
D: NA; size: NA; V: TRBV6-6; J: TRBJ2-7; CDR3: CASTDIQPSYEQYF; DNA: TGTGCCAGCACCGACATTCAACCCTCCTACGAGCAGTACTTC
D: TRBD1; size: NA; V: TRBV7-2; J: TRBJ1-5; CDR3: CASSLELLTGGQPQHF; DNA: TGTGCCAGCAGCTTAGAATTATTGACAGGGGGTCAGCCCCAGCATTTT
D: TRBD1; size: NA; V: TRBV7-3; J: TRBJ1-5; CDR3: CASSQGVNQPQHF; DNA: TGTGCCAGCAGCCAGGGGGTCAATCAGCCCCAGCATTTT
D: NA; size: once; V: TRBV7-9; J: TRBJ2-7; CDR3: CASSTYYEQYF; DNA: TGTGCCAGCAGCACCTATTACGAGCAGTACTTC
D: TRBD2; size: NA; V: TRBV7-3; J: TRBJ2-1; CDR3: CASSLSGTSGTEQFF; DNA: TGTGCCAGCAGCTTGTCCGGGACTAGCGGTACTGAGCAGTTCTTC
D: TRBD2; size: NA; V: TRBV7-2; J: TRBJ2-1; CDR3: CASSPLAGGNNEQFF; DNA: TGTGCCAGCAGTCCACTAGCGGGGGGGAACAATGAGCAGTTCTTC
D: TRBD1; size: NA; V: TRBV24-1; J: TRBJ1-2; CDR3: CATSGVGDSALVGYTF; DNA: TGTGCCACCAGTGGGGTAGGGGACAGCGCTTTGGTTGGCTACACCTTC
D: TRBD1; size: NA; V: TRBV6-1; J: TRBJ1-5; CDR3: CASSEAQGARQPQHF; DNA: TGTGCCAGCAGTGAAGCTCAGGGGGCGAGACAGCCCCAGCATTTT
D: NA; size: NA; V: TRBV5-1; J: TRBJ1-1; CDR3: CASSLEGILNTEAFF; DNA: TGCGCCAGCAGCTTGGAGGGGATATTGAACACTGAAGCTTTCTTT
D: NA; size: NA; V: TRBV6-5; J: TRBJ1-6; CDR3: CASSPRGGKESPLHF; DNA: TGTGCCAGCAGTCCGCGGGGGGGCAAGGAATCACCCCTCCACTTT
D: TRBD1; size: few; V: TRBV2; J: TRBJ1-2; CDR3: CASSETGEGYTF; DNA: TGTGCCAGCAGCGAAACAGGGGAGGGCTACACCTTC
D: NA; size: NA; V: TRBV9; J: TRBJ2-2; CDR3: CASSVNRRGMANTGELFF; DNA: TGTGCCAGCAGCGTAAATCGTAGGGGCATGGCGAACACCGGGGAGCTGTTTTTT
D: TRBD1; size: NA; V: TRBV28; J: TRBJ1-4; CDR3: CASSPMDRAEEKLFF; DNA: TGTGCCAGCAGCCCGATGGACAGGGCTGAGGAGAAACTGTTTTTT
D: NA; size: NA; V: TRBV5-4; J: TRBJ2-1; CDR3: CASSPQAGSSYNEQFF; DNA: TGTGCCAGCAGCCCCCAGGCGGGGAGCTCCTACAATGAGCAGTTCTTC
D: NA; size: NA; V: TRBV11-2; J: TRBJ2-3; CDR3: CASSLTGTSTDTQYF; DNA: TGTGCCAGCAGCCTGACCGGGACTAGCACAGATACGCAGTATTTT
D: TRBD1; size: NA; V: TRBV5-5; J: TRBJ2-2; CDR3: CASSPHTGGVGNTGELFF; DNA: TGTGCCAGCAGCCCTCACACAGGGGGCGTAGGGAACACCGGGGAGCTGTTTTTT
D: NA; size: NA; V: TRBV19; J: TRBJ2-1; CDR3: CASSIDLSSYNEQFF; DNA: TGTGCCAGTAGTATAGATCTTAGCTCCTACAATGAGCAGTTCTTC
D: TRBD2; size: once; V: TRBV10-3; J: TRBJ2-7; CDR3: CAISESGGGEGEQYF; DNA: TGTGCCATCAGTGAGTCCGGGGGGGGAGAGGGCGAGCAGTACTTC
D: NA; size: once; V: TRBV3-1/TRBV3-2; J: TRBJ1-1; CDR3: CASSQEGGQMNTEAFF; DNA: TGTGCCAGCAGCCAAGAAGGCGGACAGATGAACACTGAAGCTTTCTTT
D: TRBD1; size: NA; V: TRBV13; J: TRBJ2-3; CDR3: CASSPGDRADTQYF; DNA: TGTGCCAGCAGCCCGGGGGACAGGGCAGATACGCAGTATTTT
D: TRBD1; size: NA; V: TRBV10-1; J: TRBJ1-1; CDR3: CASSAGTGVSNTEAFF; DNA: TGCGCCAGCAGCGCCGGGACAGGGGTTTCGAACACTGAAGCTTTCTTT
D: NA; size: NA; V: TRBV6-2/TRBV6-3; J: TRBJ1-2; CDR3: CASSYKQGGYTF; DNA: TGTGCCAGCAGTTATAAGCAGGGCGGCTACACCTTC
D: NA; size: NA; V: TRBV12-3/TRBV12-4; J: TRBJ2-7; CDR3: CASSLGQTYEQYF; DNA: TGTGCCAGCAGCCTCGGACAAACCTACGAGCAGTACTTC
D: NA; size: NA; V: TRBV5-1; J: TRBJ2-2; CDR3: CASTTLTRNTGELFF; DNA: TGCGCCAGCACCACCCTGACACGCAACACCGGGGAGCTGTTTTTT
D: TRBD1; size: NA; V: TRBV27; J: TRBJ2-3; CDR3: CASSSEGQPMADTQYF; DNA: TGTGCCAGCAGTAGCGAGGGACAGCCCATGGCAGATACGCAGTATTTT
D: NA; size: NA; V: TRBV6-5; J: TRBJ1-1; CDR3: CASSSLGGTEAFF; DNA: TGTGCCAGCAGTTCACTGGGAGGGACTGAAGCTTTCTTT
D: TRBD2; size: NA; V: TRBV3-1/TRBV3-2; J: TRBJ2-7; CDR3: CASSQGQGLAKQYF; DNA: TGTGCCAGCAGCCAAGGCCAGGGACTAGCGAAGCAGTACTTC
D: TRBD1; size: NA; V: TRBV7-9; J: TRBJ2-6; CDR3: CASERQGGAGANVLTF; DNA: TGTGCCAGCGAAAGACAGGGGGGGGCTGGGGCCAACGTCCTGACTTTC
D: NA; size: few; V: TRBV5-4; J: TRBJ2-7; CDR3: CASSLRGGRYEQYF; DNA: TGTGCCAGCAGCTTGAGGGGGGGACGCTACGAGCAGTACTTC
D: TRBD2; size: NA; V: TRBV11-2; J: TRBJ2-7; CDR3: CASSSLPGTSRLGEQYF; DNA: TGTGCCAGCAGCTCCCTCCCCGGGACTAGTAGGTTAGGCGAGCAGTACTTC
D: NA; size: NA; V: TRBV14; J: TRBJ1-1; CDR3: CASSQESFWAGNTEAFF; DNA: TGTGCCAGCAGCCAAGAATCCTTTTGGGCGGGGAACACTGAAGCTTTCTTT
D: TRBD1; size: NA; V: TRBV5-1; J: TRBJ2-6; CDR3: CASSPGQGAGANVLTF; DNA: TGCGCCAGCAGCCCTGGACAGGGAGCAGGGGCCAACGTCCTGACTTTC
D: TRBD2; size: NA; V: TRBV9; J: TRBJ2-3; CDR3: CASSAGGGPDTQYF; DNA: TGTGCCAGCAGCGCCGGGGGGGGACCAGATACGCAGTATTTT
D: NA; size: few; V: TRBV10-3; J: TRBJ2-6; CDR3: CAISESQGYGANVLTF; DNA: TGTGCCATCAGTGAGTCGCAGGGATATGGGGCCAACGTCCTGACTTTC
D: TRBD1; size: NA; V: TRBV19; J: TRBJ1-6; CDR3: CASKTGNSPLHF; DNA: TGTGCCAGTAAGACAGGGAATTCACCCCTCCACTTT
D: NA; size: NA; V: TRBV25-1; J: TRBJ2-5; CDR3: CASSYQVVGETQYF; DNA: TGTGCCAGCTCATACCAGGTAGTGGGAGAGACCCAGTACTTC
D: TRBD1; size: NA; V: TRBV27; J: TRBJ2-7; CDR3: CASSLTGEFYEQYF; DNA: TGTGCCAGCAGTTTAACAGGGGAGTTCTACGAGCAGTACTTC